This T cell receptor beta chain was sequenced for a study of T cells in localized non-small cell lung cancer. Sequencing used immunoSEQ multiplex PCR; TCRdb keeps in-frame clones, though not all of them. The sample has 45,000 to 60,000 clones, around 82% seen once. This clone was seen more than once but under ten times. Losses at the gene ends were 5 bases for V and 5 bases for J; bases not matched to a gene: 5. Germline CDR1 is SGHVS and CDR2 is FNYEAQ. The CDR3 is 13 amino acids. The V call is TRBV7-6, the J call TRBJ1-1; TRBD1 agrees at 7 bases. Here the sequenced sample was PBMCs, taken before any cancer treatment. The clonotype originates from a woman aged 40-70 years with stage II lung adenocarcinoma. This CDR3 is CASSPPTGTEAFF. In nucleotides, the CDR3 is TGTGCCAGCAGCCCACCGACAGGGACTGAAGCTTTCTTT.